These 13 T cell receptor beta chains came from one sample sequenced in a study of shared clonotypes between healthy human individuals. TCRdb's copy holds only in-frame clones and misses some; the assay was immunoSEQ multiplex PCR. The sample has about 800,000 clones; approximately 97% are singletons. CD45RO-negative, CCR7-positively selected cells formed the naive CD8 fraction, excluding terminally differentiated effector memory CD45RA+ cells. Source material: naive CD8+ T cells sorted from blood. These receptor sequences come from a man aged 25-45 years in good health.

This rearrangement joins TRBV6-5 to TRBJ2-1; 7 nucleotides agree with TRBD2. With V trimmed by 2 bases and J by 7 bases, 5 bases remained unmatched. This CDR3 contains 14 residues. The germline CDR1 and CDR2 sequences are MNHEY and SVGAGI. The CDR3 DNA is TGTGCCAGCAGTTACGGCGGGAGACGGAATGAGCAGTTCTTC. This sequence encodes CASSYGGRRNEQFF.

V is TRBV19 and J is TRBJ2-2, with 10 bases that match TRBD1. After removal of 3 bases from V and 5 bases from J, the junction contained 12 bases not matched to a gene. This CDR3 has 18 residues. The germline V gene encodes CDR1 LNHDA and CDR2 SQIVND (reference sequence). This CDR3 reads CASSIPIPGQGRTGELFF. The CDR3 nucleotides read TGTGCCAGTAGTATCCCTATACCGGGACAGGGGAGAACCGGGGAGCTGTTTTTT.

CDR3 protein: CASTRGHGYTF. The CDR3, as DNA: TGTGCCAGCACTAGGGGGCACGGCTACACCTTC. The rearrangement uses TRBV7-9 and TRBJ1-2; 7 bases are shared with TRBD1. The CDR3 extends over 11 amino acids. In germline, CDR1 is SEHNR, CDR2 FQNEAQ (reference sequence). Trimming cost V 7 bases and J 8 bases; bases outside gene matches: 4.

The chain combines TRBV28 with TRBJ2-7; D might be TRBD2 (6 bases). CDR1 MDHEN and CDR2 SYDVKM come from the germline V gene. This CDR3 contains 12 residues. With 7 bases removed from V and 4 bases from J, the gap between germline ends came to 11 bases. The CDR3 DNA reads as TGTGCCAGCACGGCGGGGAATTACGAGCAGTACTTC. It encodes CASTAGNYEQYF.

This clone came up once. The chain links TRBV7-9 to TRBJ2-1; 11 bases line up with TRBD2. V was clipped by 5 bases and J by 7 bases; unmatched bases: 16. The CDR3 sequence is 18 residues long. Germline CDR1 SEHNR, CDR2 FQNEAQ (reference sequence). The CDR3 is CASSPAVLAGGAFNEQFF. In DNA form, the CDR3 reads TGTGCCAGCAGCCCCGCGGTTCTAGCGGGAGGTGCATTTAATGAGCAGTTCTTC.

This chain links TRBV6-1 with TRBJ2-2, with D uncertain. Per the germline V gene, CDR1 is MNHNS and CDR2 is SASEGT. V shed 3 bases and J shed 1 base, with 3 bases lying between them. The length of the CDR3 is 13 residues. The CDR3, as DNA: TGTGCCAGCAGTGATTGGAACACCGGGGAGCTGTTTTTT. It codes for CASSDWNTGELFF.

The V gene is TRBV11-3, the J gene TRBJ2-2, with D maybe TRBD2 (6 bases). Germline V lookup: CDR1 SGHNT, CDR2 YENEEA. The CDR3 consists of 15 residues. Trimming took 2 bases from V and 6 from J, leaving 13 bases between them. The CDR3 protein is CASSLNGRGSGELFF. The CDR3 DNA is TGTGCCAGCAGCTTAAACGGGAGAGGTTCCGGGGAGCTGTTTTTT.

The count of this clone is one. The rearrangement links TRBV5-4 to TRBJ1-1; D remains ambiguous. Germline V gene lookup returns CDR1 SGHNT and CDR2 YYREEE (reference sequence). Trimming left V 7 bases short and J 1 base short, with 8 bases between. CDR3 length: 12 amino acids. In DNA, the CDR3 is TGTGCCAGCGGTTGGCAGAACACTGAAGCTTTCTTT. It codes for CASGWQNTEAFF.

The V and J genes are TRBV25-1 and TRBJ2-1, with D possibly TRBD2 on 6 matching bases. Germline CDR1 and CDR2: MGHDK and SYGVNS. With 5 bases removed from V and 8 bases from J, the gap between germline ends came to 16 bases. The CDR3 is made up of 14 amino acids. DNA of the CDR3: TGTGCCAGCAGTAGACTAGTGGGATTCGATGAGCAGTTCTTC. Protein product: CASSRLVGFDEQFF.

This chain uses TRBV5-1 with TRBJ2-3, with TRBD2 identical over 9 bases. V lost 0 bases to trimming and J lost 5 bases; unmatched junction nucleotides: 7. CDR3 length equals 16 residues. The V gene's germline CDR1 is SGHRS and CDR2 YFSETQ. For the CDR3, the DNA is TGCGCCAGCAGCTTGGAGACTAGCGGTACCCTAGATACGCAGTATTTT. This translates into CASSLETSGTLDTQYF.

The chain links TRBV15 to TRBJ1-1; D gene ambiguous. The CDR3 consists of 8 residues. Germline V gene lookup returns CDR1 LNHNV and CDR2 YYDKDF (reference sequence). V was cut by 8 bases and J by 8 bases, with 3 bases left in between. The CDR3 coding sequence is TGTGCCACCGGCGAAGCTTTCTTT. Translation gives CATGEAFF.

The rearrangement links TRBV4-3 to TRBJ1-2; possibly TRBD1 for D (5 bases). The CDR3 spans 15 residues. Trimming took off 0 bases at V and 3 bases at J, with 11 bases between the two ends. Germline V CDR1 and CDR2: LGHNA, YSLEER. In nucleotides, the CDR3 is TGCGCCAGCAGCCAAGAACGACAGATCCACTATGGCTACACCTTC. Translated, it gives CASSQERQIHYGYTF.

The J gene is TRBJ2-7, the V gene TRBV27; 8 bases match TRBD1. V trimming: 9 bases; J trimming: 9 bases; junction bases outside the gene matches: 22. The length of the CDR3 is 16 residues. Looked up from germline, CDR1 is MNHEY and CDR2 is SMNVEV (reference sequence). The CDR3 here is CASSPGAGTGVKGQYF. CDR3 DNA sequence: TGTGCCAGTAGCCCCGGCGCCGGGACAGGAGTAAAGGGGCAGTACTTC.